A selection of T cell receptor beta chains follows, all from one sample in a study of blood T cells in healthy people across ages. TCRdb fed the 5' RACE reads into MiXCR, producing one record per CDR3 protein. The sample has roughly 680,000 distinct CDR3 sequences; around 50% are singletons. Sequencing input: blood. Receptors were obtained from a woman aged 80 or over in good health. CDR3s include the opening cysteine and the closing phenylalanine or tryptophan.

V: TRBV20-1
J: TRBJ1-2
CDR3: CSARVPRQGRSFYGYTF

V: TRBV20-1
J: TRBJ1-5
CDR3: CSAGTGPYSNQPQHF

V: TRBV7-3
J: TRBJ2-1
CDR3: CASRLLASYNEQFF

V: TRBV20-1
J: .
CDR3: CSASVGLRDIQYF

V: TRBV6-1
J: TRBJ2-1
CDR3: CASGNAGGSYNEQFF

V: TRBV24-1
J: TRBJ2-1
CDR3: CATSDLGTGNNEQFF

V: TRBV20-1
J: TRBJ2-1
CDR3: CSALTSGSYNEQFF

V: TRBV27
J: TRBJ2-3
CDR3: CASSFWQSDTQYF

V: TRBV2
J: TRBJ2-5
CDR3: CASIIGLAGETQYF

V: TRBV6-5
J: TRBJ2-7
CDR3: CASRQGQGSEQYF

V: TRBV2
J: TRBJ1-2
CDR3: CASSERATNYGYTF

V: TRBV2
J: TRBJ2-1
CDR3: CASKRDFSYNEQFF

V: TRBV20-1
J: TRBJ2-1
CDR3: CSARDRGPMGNNEQFF

V: TRBV27
J: TRBJ1-5
CDR3: CASSLWGGQPQHF

V: TRBV20-1
J: TRBJ2-3
CDR3: CSARDPQREGADTQYF

V: TRBV20-1
J: TRBJ2-3
CDR3: CSARGGGTSGIWGTDTQYF

V: TRBV20-1
J: TRBJ2-1
CDR3: CSASSVNEQFF

V: TRBV7-9
J: TRBJ2-1
CDR3: CASSMDRSCEQFF

V: TRBV7-9
J: TRBJ1-2
CDR3: CASSETQGRGYTF

V: TRBV5-5
J: .
CDR3: CASSLGAIQETQFF

V: TRBV10-3
J: TRBJ2-1
CDR3: CARPTGEGEFF

V: TRBV12-3/TRBV12-4
J: TRBJ1-5
CDR3: CASSRIRNQPQHF